Given below is one T cell receptor beta chain in context. Its antigen is as yet unknown. CDR3 length: 13 amino acids. The V gene's germline CDR1 is SGHVS and CDR2 FNYEAQ. V was shortened by 1 base and J by 1 base, with 4 bases between the two germline ends. This specimen belongs to a study of cytomegalovirus exposure and HLA in healthy donors. PCR involved 60 Vbeta and 13 Jbeta primers. Data came from immunoSEQ multiplex PCR; TCRdb stores just in-frame clones and leaves some out. Of approximately 40,000 clones detected, 66% appear once; the ten largest clones hold roughly 18%. Study-level findings and limits: In a later analysis, TCR beta V- and J-gene trimming showed a link to a missense DCLRE1C variant. Later analysis suggested links between common viral pathogens and several top significant clusters. The study listed roughly 150 cytomegalovirus-associated TCR beta chains.

Material: PBMCs. The chain uses TRBV7-6 and TRBJ1-1; D uncertain. The sequence was collected from a man aged 45 to 65 in good health and CMV-seropositive. The CDR3 region has the DNA TGTGCCAGCAGCTTAGGACAGAACACTGAAGCTTTCTTT. It yields the protein CASSLGQNTEAFF. Full variable domain (rest looked up from reference TRBV7-6 and TRBJ1-1): GAGVSQSPRYKVTKRGQDVALRCDPISGHVSLYWYRQALGQGPEFLTYFNYEAQQDKSGLPNDRFSAERPEGSISTLTIQRTEQRDSAMYRCASSLGQNTEAFFGQGTRLTVV.